These T cell receptor beta chains were read from a single sample in a study of neurological immune-mediated disorders. TCRdb re-called the 5' RACE reads with MiXCR, one entry per CDR3 protein. The sample lists approximately 40,000 distinct CDR3 sequences, about a tenth occurring once. The sample comprised PBMCs. These receptors were taken from a woman aged 25-40 years with HTLV-1-associated myelopathy (HAM/TSP). Each CDR3 is given with its conserved first and last residue. D genes are given only for firm matches. A row's size may be missing; if present it is once, few, many or a size class.

TRBV12-3/TRBV12-4,TRBD2,-,TRBJ2-1,CASSPSPGLADQETQFF,TGTGCCAGCAGTCCAAGTCCGGGACTAGCGGACCAAGAGACCCAGTTCTTC
TRBV5-1,-,few,TRBJ2-4,CASSLEYERRRAKNIQYF,TGCGCCAGCAGCTTGGAGTACGAGCGGCGGAGGGCCAAAAACATTCAGTACTTC
TRBV5-1,TRBD1,many,TRBJ1-1,CASSGQGQGTEAFF,TGCGCCAGCAGCGGCCAAGGACAGGGCACTGAAGCTTTCTTT
TRBV20-1,-,many,TRBJ2-1,CSALDFLDPNEQFF,TGCAGTGCCCTAGATTTTCTTGACCCCAATGAGCAGTTCTTC
TRBV12-3/TRBV12-4,TRBD1,-,TRBJ1-2,CASSSSTPGQGNYGYTF,TGTGCCAGCAGTTCGAGCACACCGGGACAGGGGAACTATGGCTACACCTTC
TRBV12-3/TRBV12-4,-,many,TRBJ1-1,CASSPQFGRTEAFF,TGTGCCAGCAGTCCCCAGTTCGGGCGGACTGAAGCTTTCTTT
TRBV18,-,-,TRBJ2-7,CASSSLGRASEQYF,TGTGCCAGCTCATCCCTGGGCAGGGCGAGCGAGCAGTACTTC
TRBV5-1,TRBD1,-,TRBJ2-7,CANSPRGYNEQYF,TGCGCCAACAGCCCCAGGGGGTATAACGAGCAGTACTTC
TRBV5-1,-,many,TRBJ2-7,CASSPGRDYEQYF,TGCGCCAGCAGCCCGGGACGAGACTACGAGCAGTACTTC
TRBV19,TRBD2,many,TRBJ2-4,CASTAAGTSKNIQYF,TGTGCCAGTACCGCGGCCGGGACTAGTAAAAACATTCAGTACTTC
TRBV20-1,-,many,TRBJ1-6,CSALLNQGMSSYNSPLHF,TGCAGTGCTCTGTTAAACCAGGGGATGAGCTCCTATAATTCACCCCTCCACTTT
TRBV7-9,-,many,TRBJ1-2,CASIPGRIAGDKNNPNNYGYTF,TGTGCCAGCATACCGGGGAGGATCGCCGGGGATAAAAATAACCCTAATAACTATGGCTACACCTTC